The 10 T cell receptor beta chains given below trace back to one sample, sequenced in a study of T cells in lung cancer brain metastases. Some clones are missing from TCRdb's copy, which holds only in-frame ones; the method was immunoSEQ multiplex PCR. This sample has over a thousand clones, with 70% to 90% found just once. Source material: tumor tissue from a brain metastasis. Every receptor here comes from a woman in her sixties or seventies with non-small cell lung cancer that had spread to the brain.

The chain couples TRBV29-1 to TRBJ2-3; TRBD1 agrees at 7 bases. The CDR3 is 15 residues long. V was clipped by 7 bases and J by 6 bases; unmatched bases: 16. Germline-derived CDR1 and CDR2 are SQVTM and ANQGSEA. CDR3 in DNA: TGCAGCGCCCAGGACGGACAGGAGGTATGGGATACGCAGTATTTT. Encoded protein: CSAQDGQEVWDTQYF.

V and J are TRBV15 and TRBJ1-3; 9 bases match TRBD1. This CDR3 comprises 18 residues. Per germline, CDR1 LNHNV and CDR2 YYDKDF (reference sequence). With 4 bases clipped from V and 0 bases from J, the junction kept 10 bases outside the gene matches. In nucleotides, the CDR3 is TGTGCCACCAGCATCCCCGGGACAGGGCCGTACTCTGGAAACACCATATATTTT. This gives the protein CATSIPGTGPYSGNTIYF.

CDR3 nucleotide sequence: TGTGCCAGCAGCTTGGGCCCTAGCGGGGGGCAAGAGACCCAGTACTTC. It encodes CASSLGPSGGQETQYF. The genes are TRBV5-5 and TRBJ2-5; 11 bases are shared with TRBD2. This CDR3 is 16 amino acids long. The V gene end was trimmed by 0 bases and the J gene end by 2 bases; junction bases not matched to a gene: 3. CDR1 is SGHKS, CDR2 YYEKEE, per germline (reference sequence).

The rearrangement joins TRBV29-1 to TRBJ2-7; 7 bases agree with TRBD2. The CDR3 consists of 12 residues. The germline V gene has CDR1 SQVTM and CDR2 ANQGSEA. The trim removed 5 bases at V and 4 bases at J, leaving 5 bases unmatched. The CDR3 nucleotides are TGCAGCGTTCCAAGCGGGGCATACGAGCAGTACTTC. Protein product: CSVPSGAYEQYF.

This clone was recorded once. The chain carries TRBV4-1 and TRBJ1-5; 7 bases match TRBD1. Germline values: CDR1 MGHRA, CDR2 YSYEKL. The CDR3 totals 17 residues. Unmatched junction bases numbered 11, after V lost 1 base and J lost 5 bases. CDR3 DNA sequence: TGCGCCAGCAGCCAAGCCTTCCGGGCAGGGGGGGATCAGCCCCAGCATTTT. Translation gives CASSQAFRAGGDQPQHF.

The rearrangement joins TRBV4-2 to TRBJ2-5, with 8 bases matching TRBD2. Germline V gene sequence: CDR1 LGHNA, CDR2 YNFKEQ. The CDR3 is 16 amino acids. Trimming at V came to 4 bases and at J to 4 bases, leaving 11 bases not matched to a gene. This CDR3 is CASSRARGTRAETQYF. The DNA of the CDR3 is TGTGCCAGCAGCCGCGCCCGGGGGACTAGGGCAGAGACCCAGTACTTC.

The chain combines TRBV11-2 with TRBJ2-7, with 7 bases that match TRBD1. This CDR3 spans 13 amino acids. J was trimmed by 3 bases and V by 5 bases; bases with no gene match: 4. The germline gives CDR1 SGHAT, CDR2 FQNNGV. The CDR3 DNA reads TGTGCCAGCAGCGTCGGGACAGTCTACGAGCAGTACTTC. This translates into CASSVGTVYEQYF.

The CDR3 loop is CANRLEGPGELFF. As DNA, the CDR3 is TGTGCCAACCGGTTGGAAGGCCCCGGGGAGCTGTTTTTT. The chain is built from TRBV7-9 and TRBJ2-2; unclear D gene. V lost 10 bases and J lost 6, with 15 bases in between. Germline assignment: CDR1 SEHNR and CDR2 FQNEAQ (reference sequence). The CDR3 extends over 13 amino acids.

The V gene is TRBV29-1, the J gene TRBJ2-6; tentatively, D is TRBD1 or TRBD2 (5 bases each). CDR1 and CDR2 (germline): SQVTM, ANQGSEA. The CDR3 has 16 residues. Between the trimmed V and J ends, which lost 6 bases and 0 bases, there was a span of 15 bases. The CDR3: CSVFRAGSSGANVLTF. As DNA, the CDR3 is TGCAGCGTCTTTAGGGCAGGGAGCTCTGGGGCCAACGTCCTGACTTTC.

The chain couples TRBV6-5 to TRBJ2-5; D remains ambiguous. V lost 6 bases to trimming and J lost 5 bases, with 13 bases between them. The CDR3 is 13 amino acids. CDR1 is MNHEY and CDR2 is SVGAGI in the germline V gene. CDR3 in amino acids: CASSPSGGETQYF. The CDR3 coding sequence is TGTGCCAGCAGCCCCTCGGGTGGCGAGACCCAGTACTTC.